The 21 T cell receptor beta chains below all came from one sample that was sequenced in a study of T-cell reconstitution after alpha-beta-depleted transplantation in children. Library preparation (for TCRbeta) was performed with unique molecular identifiers. TCRdb used MiXCR to reprocess the PCR reads, holding one entry per CDR3 protein. Found here are roughly 200,000 distinct CDR3 sequences, 11% of them singletons; the top ten hold 28%. Sequencing was performed on PBMCs, taken before TCRalphabeta/CD19-depleted stem cell transplant. These TCRs come from a child less than two years old with acute myeloid leukemia, due to receive a stem cell transplant.

This clonotype occurred many times. V gene TRBV20-1 combines with J gene TRBJ2-1; 14 positions match TRBD2. The V gene's germline CDR1 is DFQATT and CDR2 SNEGSKA (reference sequence). The CDR3 is made up of 14 amino acids. V lost 3 bases, J lost 6 bases, and 1 base stayed unmatched. CDR3 bases: TGCAGTGCTAGGACTAGCGGGAGGGCCAATGAGCAGTTCTTC. This gives the protein CSARTSGRANEQFF.

This clonotype has at least ten counts. The chain recombines TRBV3-1 with TRBJ2-4; D is uncertain. Trimming took off 3 bases at V and 5 bases at J, with 8 bases between the two ends. The V gene's germline CDR1 is LGHDT and CDR2 YNNKEL (reference sequence). CDR3 size: 13 residues. The CDR3 region is CASSQPGENIQYF. The CDR3 DNA reads TGTGCCAGCAGCCAGCCGGGTGAAAACATTCAGTACTTC.

Regarding this clonotype: This sequence may be a read error, since a much larger clone differs from it by one base. The rearrangement uses TRBV12-3 or TRBV12-4 and TRBJ2-1; 7 bases match TRBD2. The CDR3 has 19 amino acids. For the CDR3, the DNA is TGTGCCATCAGTCCGCAAATGATAGGTAGCGGGTCTGGAATAGGTGAGCAGTTCTTC. Its protein product is CAISPQMIGSGSGIGEQFF.

About this clonotype: The germline gene is not matched at one end of the junction; a read error may be the cause. This chain links TRBV20-1 with TRBJ1-1, with a weak D call TRBD1 (5 bases). Germline assignment: CDR1 DFQATT and CDR2 SNEGSKA (reference sequence). The CDR3 spans 16 residues. CDR3 coding DNA: TGCAATGCTAGGAGGGGCAGTCCAACCGTGAACACTGAAGCTTTCTTT. Its translation: CNARRGSPTVNTEAFF.

This clonotype was counted only a few times. V is TRBV4-1 and J is TRBJ1-2; no firm D call. Trimming stripped 0 bases from V and 0 bases from J, with 8 bases between. The CDR3 is 15 amino acids. Germline V CDR1 and CDR2: MGHRA, YSYEKL. The chain's CDR3 is CASSQEAEANYGYTF. CDR3 sequence (DNA): TGCGCCAGCAGCCAAGAAGCGGAAGCTAACTATGGCTACACCTTC.

The chain has TRBV20-1 and TRBJ1-5; tentatively, D is TRBD1 (5 bases). Germline V gene data show CDR1 as DFQATT and CDR2 as SNEGSKA (reference sequence). There are 13 residues in the CDR3. V lost 0 bases and J 4 bases, leaving 7 bases between the germline ends. CDR3 protein: CSARDPGNQPQHF. CDR3 bases: TGCAGTGCTAGAGATCCAGGGAATCAGCCCCAGCATTTT.

This clonotype came up many times. This chain links TRBV2 with TRBJ2-7; D not resolved. The V end lost 8 bases, the J end lost 3 bases, and 11 bases lay between the germline ends. Germline V gives CDR1 SNHLY, CDR2 FYNNEI. This CDR3 spans 12 amino acids. As DNA, the CDR3 is TGTGCCAGCTGCTTAGGGTACTACGAGCAGTACTTC. This sequence encodes CASCLGYYEQYF. Complete variable domain (other parts from reference TRBV2 and TRBJ2-7): EPEVTQTPSHQVTQMGQEVILRCVPISNHLYFYWYRQILGQKVEFLVSFYNNEISEKSEIFDDQFSVERPDGSNFTLKIRSTKLEDSAMYFCASCLGYYEQYFGPGTRLTVT.

This clonotype was seen more than once but under ten times. The chain has TRBV18 and TRBJ1-1, with 10 bases aligning to TRBD1. CDR3 length equals 16 residues. The V gene end was trimmed by 4 bases and the J gene end by 4 bases; junction bases not matched to a gene: 9. The germline CDR1 and CDR2 sequences are KGHSH and LQKENI. The CDR3 DNA is TGTGCCAGCTCACAGGAGACAGGGGGCGTCGGCACTGAAGCTTTCTTT. It specifies CASSQETGGVGTEAFF.

Concerning this clonotype: A much more abundant neighbour one base away suggests this may be a read error. The chain uses TRBV7-2 and TRBJ2-3, with D unclear. CDR3 length: 13 residues. Trimming took 7 bases from V and 3 from J, leaving 11 bases between them. Germline loops: CDR1 SGHTA, CDR2 FQGNSA. CDR3 amino acids: CASIVTVTDTQYF. CDR3 sequence (DNA): TGTGCCAGCATCGTAACAGTTACAGATACGCAGTATTTT.

The chain carries TRBV2 and TRBJ2-1, with 12 positions matching TRBD2. Germline trimming cut 7 bases from V and 7 bases from J; bases unmatched to any gene: 8. Germline-derived CDR1 and CDR2 are SNHLY and FYNNEI. The CDR3 runs to 15 residues. This CDR3 is CASMLTSGGSNEQFF. The CDR3 region has the DNA TGTGCCAGCATGCTGACTAGCGGGGGAAGTAATGAGCAGTTCTTC. Supplemented by reference TRBV2 and TRBJ2-1, the full variable domain reads EPEVTQTPSHQVTQMGQEVILRCVPISNHLYFYWYRQILGQKVEFLVSFYNNEISEKSEIFDDQFSVERPDGSNFTLKIRSTKLEDSAMYFCASMLTSGGSNEQFFGPGTRLTVL.

This clonotype was seen ten or more times. The rearrangement links TRBV20-1 to TRBJ1-1, with D possibly TRBD1 on 5 matching bases. The CDR3 covers 13 residues. The germline V and J ends were trimmed by 0 bases and 4 bases, with 9 bases remaining between them. CDR1 and CDR2 from the germline V gene are DFQATT and SNEGSKA (reference sequence). CDR3 coding DNA: TGCAGTGCTAGAGATGGTCAGGGCACTGAAGCTTTCTTT. It yields the protein CSARDGQGTEAFF.

The gene calls are TRBV27 and TRBJ1-1; 8 bases line up with TRBD1. This CDR3 is built from 15 residues. V lost 6 bases, J lost 0 bases, and 6 bases stayed unmatched. Germline V gene lookup returns CDR1 MNHEY and CDR2 SMNVEV (reference sequence). The CDR3 DNA follows: TGTGCCAGCAGCAGACAGGGGATAGTGAACACTGAAGCTTTCTTT. Translated: CASSRQGIVNTEAFF.

In this sample, this clonotype turned up many times. The gene calls are TRBV12-3 or TRBV12-4 and TRBJ2-5, with D possibly TRBD1 on 6 matching bases. V lost 6 bases to trimming and J lost 2 bases, with 10 bases between them. The CDR3 is 13 residues long. CDR3 nucleotide sequence: TGTGCCAGCAGCTATCAGGGGCAAGAGACCCAGTACTTC. Its translation: CASSYQGQETQYF.

This clonotype was observed many times. The V call is TRBV20-1, the J call TRBJ2-5; 7 nucleotides align to TRBD1. The CDR3 runs 12 residues. Per the germline V gene, CDR1 is DFQATT and CDR2 is SNEGSKA (reference sequence). The CDR3, as DNA: TGCAGGGGAACAGGGGCCCAAGAGACCCAGTACTTC. It is translated as CRGTGAQETQYF.

Many counts were recorded for this clonotype. The J gene is TRBJ1-6, the V gene TRBV20-1; a possible D gene is TRBD1 (5 bases). This CDR3 is 15 amino acids long. V lost 3 bases, J lost 6 bases, and 15 bases lay in between. CDR1 is DFQATT, CDR2 SNEGSKA, per germline (reference sequence). For the CDR3, the DNA is TGCAGTGCTAGCCCATGGCAGGGATCTAATTCACCCCTCCACTTT. Protein sequence: CSASPWQGSNSPLHF.

The chain joins TRBV7-8 to TRBJ2-7; 9 bases fit TRBD1. After removal of 5 bases from V and 5 bases from J, the junction contained 7 bases not matched to a gene. Germline V gene lookup returns CDR1 SGHVS and CDR2 FQNEAQ. The CDR3 is 14 residues long. The CDR3: CASSINRGRNEQYF. The CDR3 nucleotides read TGTGCCAGCAGCATTAACAGGGGGCGCAACGAGCAGTACTTC.

A word on this clonotype: This may arise from a read error, as a much more abundant clone is one base away. CDR3 bases: TGTGCCAGCAGCCAAGGGGTTATAAGTGAAAAACTGCTTTTT. Its translation is CASSQGVISEKLLF. This sequence joins TRBV3-1 and TRBJ1-4; D not certain. Germline CDR1 LGHDT, CDR2 YNNKEL (reference sequence). The CDR3 is made up of 14 amino acids.

In its sample, this clonotype was seen many times. The V gene is TRBV12-3 or TRBV12-4, the J gene TRBJ1-3; tentatively, D is TRBD1 (5 bases). The germline V and J ends were trimmed by 3 bases and 2 bases, with 5 bases remaining between them. This CDR3 is built from 13 residues. For the CDR3, the DNA is TGTGCCAGCAGTTTGGGGGCTGGAAACACCATATATTTT. It translates to CASSLGAGNTIYF.

This clonotype has a count of ten or more. The V call is TRBV11-2, the J call TRBJ2-2, with D unresolved. Germline loops: CDR1 SGHAT, CDR2 FQNNGV. The CDR3 length is 14 residues. V shed 1 base and J shed 2 bases, with 5 bases lying between them. The CDR3 here is CASSLGHNTGELFF. As DNA, the CDR3 is TGTGCCAGCAGCTTAGGCCATAACACCGGGGAGCTGTTTTTT. The whole variable domain, filled in from reference TRBV11-2 and TRBJ2-2, reads EAGVAQSPRYKIIEKRQSVAFWCNPISGHATLYWYQQILGQGPKLLIQFQNNGVVDDSQLPKDRFSAERLKGVDSTLKIQPAKLEDSAVYLCASSLGHNTGELFFGEGSRLTVL.

This clonotype was observed many times. This sequence joins TRBV20-1 and TRBJ1-2, with TRBD1 matching 10 bases. Per germline, CDR1 DFQATT and CDR2 SNEGSKA (reference sequence). CDR3 size: 16 residues. With 0 bases clipped from V and 8 bases from J, the junction kept 12 bases outside the gene matches. CDR3 DNA: TGCAGTGCTAGAGAAGGGGACAGGGGCCAGTCGGAAGGCTACACCTTC. The encoded protein is CSAREGDRGQSEGYTF.

This clonotype was counted ten times or more. The chain links TRBV12-3 or TRBV12-4 to TRBJ2-4; 13 bases agree with TRBD2. Trimming took 7 bases from V and 6 from J; bases not matched to a gene: 6. This CDR3 is built from 15 residues. In nucleotides, the CDR3 is TGTGCCAGCACCACTCGGACTAGCGGGAGAAACATTCAGTACTTC. Encoded protein: CASTTRTSGRNIQYF.